A selection of T cell receptor beta chains follows, all from one sample in a study of cytomegalovirus exposure and HLA in healthy donors. Repertoires were generated with immunoSEQ multiplex PCR, while TCRdb's copy carries only in-frame clones and drops some. The table shows about 150,000 clones, with roughly 81% occurring only once. Sequencing input: PBMCs. The receptors originated from a young woman in good health and CMV-seronegative. The CDR3 runs from the conserved cysteine through the conserved F or W. The D gene is left open where the match is weak. Some rows mark clone size as missing; the rest say once, few, many or name a class of expanded clone.

D gene,V gene,clone size,J gene,CDR3 DNA,CDR3 protein
-,TRBV7-2,once,TRBJ2-7,TGTGCCAGCAGCCTGACAAGACAGTACGAGCAGTACTTC,CASSLTRQYEQYF
-,TRBV4-3,-,TRBJ1-4,TGCGCCAGCAGCCCTAAGAACAGGGTGAGAGAAAAACTGTTTTTT,CASSPKNRVREKLFF
-,TRBV5-5,-,TRBJ1-2,TGTGCCAGCAGCTTGTTCGTTTATGGCTACACCTTC,CASSLFVYGYTF
-,TRBV30,-,TRBJ1-4,TGTGCCTGGGTCGATAGGGGCAGGGGTCGCGAAAAACTGTTTTTT,CAWVDRGRGREKLFF
TRBD2,TRBV4-2,-,TRBJ2-1,TGTGCCAGCAGCCAAGCACTAGCGGGGAGTGAGCAGTTCTTC,CASSQALAGSEQFF
-,TRBV7-9,-,TRBJ2-5,TGTGCCAGCAGCTTGGTTGAGCAAGAGACCCAGTACTTC,CASSLVEQETQYF
TRBD1,TRBV30,-,TRBJ1-1,TGTGCCTGGAACGGTATAGGGACAGCCTTTTCCCCCCCCGCATTT,CAWNGIGTAFSPPAF
-,TRBV7-9,-,TRBJ2-7,TGTGCCAGCAGCTTAGCAACAAACTACGAGCAGTACTTC,CASSLATNYEQYF
-,TRBV5-4,-,TRBJ2-7,TGTGCCAGCAGCTTTAAGGGAGGACCTTCCTACGAGCAGTACTTC,CASSFKGGPSYEQYF
TRBD2,TRBV6-6,-,TRBJ2-1,TGTGCCAGCAGTTACGTGGGAGGGCGGAATGAGCAGTTCTTC,CASSYVGGRNEQFF
TRBD1,TRBV5-1,-,TRBJ1-3,TGCGCCAGCAGCCGGGACAGCTCTGGAAACACCATATATTTT,CASSRDSSGNTIYF
TRBD2,TRBV19,-,TRBJ2-3,TGTGCCAGTCTAGCGGGCGACACAGATACGCAGTATTTT,CASLAGDTDTQYF
TRBD2,TRBV7-9,-,TRBJ2-3,TGTGCCAGCAGCTTATCCAGCGGGGGAATCACAGATACGCAGTATTTT,CASSLSSGGITDTQYF